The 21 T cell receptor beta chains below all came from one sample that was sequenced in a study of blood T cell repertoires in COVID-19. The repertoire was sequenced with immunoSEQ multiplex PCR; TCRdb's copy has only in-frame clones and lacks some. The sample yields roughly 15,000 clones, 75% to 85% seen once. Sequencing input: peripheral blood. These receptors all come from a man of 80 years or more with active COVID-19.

DNA for the CDR3: TGTGCCTGGAGTGTAGGCGTGGGAGGGAAAGACGAGCAGTACTTC. Translating gives CAWSVGVGGKDEQYF. The chain uses TRBV30 and TRBJ2-7, with TRBD2 matching over 7 bases. The V segment lost 0 bases and the J segment 5 bases; nucleotides outside the gene matches: 10. The CDR3 has 15 residues. Germline CDR1 GTSNPN, CDR2 SVGIG (reference sequence).

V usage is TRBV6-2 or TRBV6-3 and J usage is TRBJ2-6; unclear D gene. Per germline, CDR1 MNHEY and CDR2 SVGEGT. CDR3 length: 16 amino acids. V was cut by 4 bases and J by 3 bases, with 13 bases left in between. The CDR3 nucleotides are TGTGCCAGCAGTTCCCTAGGTGGCGGTGGGGCCAACGTCCTGACTTTC. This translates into CASSSLGGGGANVLTF.

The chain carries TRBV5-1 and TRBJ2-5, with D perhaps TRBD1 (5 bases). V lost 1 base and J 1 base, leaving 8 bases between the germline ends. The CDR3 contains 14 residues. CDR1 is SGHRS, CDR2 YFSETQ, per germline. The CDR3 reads CASSLTGPQETQYF. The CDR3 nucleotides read TGCGCCAGCAGCTTGACAGGCCCCCAAGAGACCCAGTACTTC.

The DNA of the CDR3 is TGTGCCTGGGAGACTAGCGGGTTCAATGAGCAGTTCTTC. As protein: CAWETSGFNEQFF. The chain employs TRBV30 and TRBJ2-1, with 10 bases matching TRBD2. V gave up 5 bases and J gave up 6 bases; unmatched junction bases: 4. The CDR3 runs 13 residues. Germline lookup yields CDR1 GTSNPN and CDR2 SVGIG (reference sequence).

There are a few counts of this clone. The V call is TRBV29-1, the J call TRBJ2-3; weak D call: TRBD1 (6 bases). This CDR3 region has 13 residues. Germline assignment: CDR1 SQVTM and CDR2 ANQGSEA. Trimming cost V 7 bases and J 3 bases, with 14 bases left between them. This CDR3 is CSEQQGFTDTQYF. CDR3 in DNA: TGCAGCGAACAACAGGGCTTTACAGATACGCAGTATTTT.

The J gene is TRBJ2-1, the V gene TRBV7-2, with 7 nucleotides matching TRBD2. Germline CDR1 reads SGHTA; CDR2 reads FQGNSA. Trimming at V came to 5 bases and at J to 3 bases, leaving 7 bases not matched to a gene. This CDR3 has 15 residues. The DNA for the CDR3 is TGTGCCAGCAGCCCCCTAGCGGAGTTCTACAATGAGCAGTTCTTC. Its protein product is CASSPLAEFYNEQFF.

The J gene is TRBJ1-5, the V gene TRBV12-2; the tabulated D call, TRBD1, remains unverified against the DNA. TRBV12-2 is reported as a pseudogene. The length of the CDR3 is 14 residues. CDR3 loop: CASRLDRAQQPQHF. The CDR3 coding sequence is TGTGCAAGTCGCTTAGACAGGGCACAACAGCCCCAGCATTTT.

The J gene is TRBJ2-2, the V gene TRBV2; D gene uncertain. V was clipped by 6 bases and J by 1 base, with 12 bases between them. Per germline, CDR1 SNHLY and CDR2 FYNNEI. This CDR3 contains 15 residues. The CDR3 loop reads CASSQRVVNTGELFF. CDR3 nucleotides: TGTGCCAGCAGCCAACGCGTGGTGAACACCGGGGAGCTGTTTTTT.

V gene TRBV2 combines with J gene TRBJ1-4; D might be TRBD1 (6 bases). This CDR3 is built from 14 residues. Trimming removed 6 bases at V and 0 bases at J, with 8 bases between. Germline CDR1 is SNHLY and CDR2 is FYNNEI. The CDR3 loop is CASRQGATNEKLFF. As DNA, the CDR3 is TGTGCCAGCAGACAGGGCGCAACTAATGAAAAACTGTTTTTT. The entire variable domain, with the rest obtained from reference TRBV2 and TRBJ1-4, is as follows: EPEVTQTPSHQVTQMGQEVILRCVPISNHLYFYWYRQILGQKVEFLVSFYNNEISEKSEIFDDQFSVERPDGSNFTLKIRSTKLEDSAMYFCASRQGATNEKLFFGSGTQLSVL.

The CDR3, as DNA: TGTGCCAGCAGTGTATACAATGAGCAGTTCTTC. Its protein is CASSVYNEQFF. J is TRBJ2-1 and V is TRBV6-2 or TRBV6-3; the D is unclear. The CDR3 has 11 residues. The germline gives CDR1 MNHEY, CDR2 SVGEGT. V was shortened by 5 bases and J by 4 bases, with 3 bases between the two germline ends.

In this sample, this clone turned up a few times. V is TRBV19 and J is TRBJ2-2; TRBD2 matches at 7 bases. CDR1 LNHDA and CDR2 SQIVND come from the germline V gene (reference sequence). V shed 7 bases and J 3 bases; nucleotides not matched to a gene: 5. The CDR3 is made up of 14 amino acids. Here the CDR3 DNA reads TGTGCCAGTAAGAGCGGGACGTACACCGGGGAGCTGTTTTTT. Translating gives CASKSGTYTGELFF.

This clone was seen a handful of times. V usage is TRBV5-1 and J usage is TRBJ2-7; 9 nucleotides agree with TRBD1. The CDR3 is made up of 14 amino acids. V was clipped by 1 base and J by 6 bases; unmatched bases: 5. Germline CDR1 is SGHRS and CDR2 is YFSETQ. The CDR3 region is CASSLLSDRGEQYF. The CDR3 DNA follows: TGCGCCAGCAGCTTGCTATCGGACAGGGGCGAGCAGTACTTC.

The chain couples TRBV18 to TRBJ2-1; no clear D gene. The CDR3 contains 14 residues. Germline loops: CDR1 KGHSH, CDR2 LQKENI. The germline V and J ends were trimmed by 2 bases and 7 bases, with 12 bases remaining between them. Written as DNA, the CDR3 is TGTGCCAGCTCACCAGATTTGAGGATGAATGAGCAGTTCTTC. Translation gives CASSPDLRMNEQFF.

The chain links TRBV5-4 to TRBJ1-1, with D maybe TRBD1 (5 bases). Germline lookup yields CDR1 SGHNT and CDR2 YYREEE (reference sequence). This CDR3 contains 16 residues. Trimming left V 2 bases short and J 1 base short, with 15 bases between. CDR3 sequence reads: CASSLTGPRPNTEAFF. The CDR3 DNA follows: TGTGCCAGCAGCTTAACAGGTCCTCGACCGAACACTGAAGCTTTCTTT.

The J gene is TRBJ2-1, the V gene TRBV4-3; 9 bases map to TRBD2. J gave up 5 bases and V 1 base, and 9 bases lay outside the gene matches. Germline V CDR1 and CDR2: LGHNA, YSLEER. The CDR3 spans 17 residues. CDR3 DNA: TGCGCCAGCAGCCAAGTTTTTAGCGGGAGTCCCCACAATGAGCAGTTCTTC. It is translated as CASSQVFSGSPHNEQFF.

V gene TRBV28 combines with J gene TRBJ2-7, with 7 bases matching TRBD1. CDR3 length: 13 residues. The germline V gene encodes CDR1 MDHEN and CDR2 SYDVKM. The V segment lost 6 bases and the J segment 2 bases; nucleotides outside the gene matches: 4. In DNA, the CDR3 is TGTGCCAGCAGAGGGGACAGAACCTACGAGCAGTACTTC. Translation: CASRGDRTYEQYF.

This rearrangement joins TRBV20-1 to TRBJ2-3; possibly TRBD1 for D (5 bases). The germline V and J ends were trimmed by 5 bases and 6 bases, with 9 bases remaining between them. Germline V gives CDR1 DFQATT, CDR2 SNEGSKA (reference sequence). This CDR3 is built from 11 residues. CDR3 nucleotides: TGCAGTGCTGAAAAGGGGGATACGCAGTATTTT. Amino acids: CSAEKGDTQYF.

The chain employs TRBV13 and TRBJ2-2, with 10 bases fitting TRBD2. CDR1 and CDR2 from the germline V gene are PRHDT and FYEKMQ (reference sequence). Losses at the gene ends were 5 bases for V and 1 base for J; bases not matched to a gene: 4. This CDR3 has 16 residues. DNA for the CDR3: TGTGCCAGCAGCCGACGGACTAGCGGGAACACCGGGGAGCTGTTTTTT. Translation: CASSRRTSGNTGELFF.

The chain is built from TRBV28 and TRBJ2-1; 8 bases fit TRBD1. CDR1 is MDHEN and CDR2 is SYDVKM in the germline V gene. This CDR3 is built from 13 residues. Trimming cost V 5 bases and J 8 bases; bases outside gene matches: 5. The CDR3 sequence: CASSGQGVDEQFF. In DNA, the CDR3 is TGTGCCAGCAGTGGACAGGGCGTGGATGAGCAGTTCTTC. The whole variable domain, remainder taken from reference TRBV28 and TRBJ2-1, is DVKVTQSSRYLVKRTGEKVFLECVQDMDHENMFWYRQDPGLGLRLIYFSYDVKMKEKGDIPEGYSVSREKKERFSLILESASTNQTSMYLCASSGQGVDEQFFGPGTRLTVL.

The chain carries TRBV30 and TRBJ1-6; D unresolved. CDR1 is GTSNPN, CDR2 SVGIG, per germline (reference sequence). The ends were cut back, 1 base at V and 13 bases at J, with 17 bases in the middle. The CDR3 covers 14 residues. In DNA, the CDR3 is TGTGCCTGGAGTGGTGGCGGACTGTCGGTTCCCCTCCACTTT. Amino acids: CAWSGGGLSVPLHF.

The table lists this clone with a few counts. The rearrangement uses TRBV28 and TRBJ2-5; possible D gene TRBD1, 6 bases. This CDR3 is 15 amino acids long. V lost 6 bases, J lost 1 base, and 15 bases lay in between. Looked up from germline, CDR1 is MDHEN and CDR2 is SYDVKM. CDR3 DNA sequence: TGTGCCAGCAGCGGACCGGGACACCTCCAAGAGACCCAGTACTTC. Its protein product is CASSGPGHLQETQYF.